This T cell receptor (beta chain) stems from a study of OX40 agonist ivuxolimab in advanced cancers. Here immunoSEQ multiplex PCR was the method, and the copy in TCRdb shows in-frame clones only, minus some. The table has under 25,000 clones, 84% seen once; the top ten hold 30%. Trimming stripped 6 bases from V and 2 bases from J, with 16 bases between. Per the germline V gene, CDR1 is WSHSY and CDR2 is SAAADI. CDR3 size: 16 residues. This chain joins TRBV10-2 and TRBJ2-2; tentative D call: TRBD2 (6 bases). The source of this sequence is an adult with an advanced solid tumor such as melanoma, head and neck, liver or kidney cancer. The specimen was CD4+ or CD8+ T cells sorted from blood, collected in a trial of the OX40 agonist ivuxolimab. The CDR3 DNA reads TGCGCCAGCAGCCGGGAGATTGGGGTCAACACCGGGGAGCTGTTTTTT. Its protein is CASSREIGVNTGELFF.